Below, one TCR beta chain is given with its context. Its target is not known. This table comes from immunoSEQ multiplex PCR, and its TCRdb copy is limited to in-frame clones, with some not included. The table records 150,000 or so clones, 85% to 95% of them present only once. Losses at the gene ends were 4 bases for V and 4 bases for J; bases not matched to a gene: 7. CDR3 length: 15 residues. Germline loops: CDR1 SGHRS, CDR2 YFSETQ. The sample comes from a study of T cell responses to AZD1222 COVID-19 vaccine. In the study overall: Both about-4-week and about-12-week second-dose recipients were combined. Study results and caveats: There were repertoire samples only from the period after the peak T cell response. Baseline testing showed seropositivity in only 5 or 6 AZD1222 recipients. Reportedly, close to half of spike-specific TCRs are directed against unmutated variant regions.

The source material was peripheral blood, sampled on day 0 of AZD1222 vaccination. The clonotype comes from an adult in good health. The chain combines TRBV5-1 with TRBJ1-5; TRBD1 matches 8 bases. The CDR3: CASSAGTGINQPQHF. The DNA of the CDR3 is TGCGCCAGCAGCGCCGGGACAGGAATAAATCAGCCCCAGCATTTT.